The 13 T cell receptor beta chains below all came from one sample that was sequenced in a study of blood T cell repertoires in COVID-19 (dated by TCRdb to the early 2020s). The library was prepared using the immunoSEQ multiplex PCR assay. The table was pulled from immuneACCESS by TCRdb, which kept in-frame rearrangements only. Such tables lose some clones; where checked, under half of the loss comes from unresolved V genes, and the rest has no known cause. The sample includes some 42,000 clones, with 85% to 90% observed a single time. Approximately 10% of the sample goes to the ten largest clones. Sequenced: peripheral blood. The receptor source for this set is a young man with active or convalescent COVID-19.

CDR3 sequence reads: CASSLATGGRASEQFF. CDR3 coding DNA: TGTGCCAGCAGCTTAGCGACTGGCGGGAGGGCCAGTGAGCAGTTCTTC. The rearrangement uses TRBV7-2 and TRBJ2-1; 9 nucleotides line up with TRBD2. CDR3 size: 16 residues. With 0 bases clipped from V and 9 bases from J, the junction kept 9 bases outside the gene matches. Germline CDR1 is SGHTA and CDR2 is FQGNSA.

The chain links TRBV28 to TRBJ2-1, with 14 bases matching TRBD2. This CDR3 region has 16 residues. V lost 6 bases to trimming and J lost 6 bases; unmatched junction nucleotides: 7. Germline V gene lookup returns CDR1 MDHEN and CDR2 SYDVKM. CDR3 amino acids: CASRGLAGEPFNEQFF. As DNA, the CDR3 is TGTGCCAGCAGGGGACTAGCGGGAGAGCCCTTCAATGAGCAGTTCTTC.

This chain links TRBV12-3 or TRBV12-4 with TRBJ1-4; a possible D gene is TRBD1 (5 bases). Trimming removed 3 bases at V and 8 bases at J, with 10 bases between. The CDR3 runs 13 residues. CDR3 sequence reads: CASSFGEGEKLFF. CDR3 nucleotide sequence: TGTGCCAGCAGTTTCGGGGAGGGGGAAAAACTGTTTTTT.

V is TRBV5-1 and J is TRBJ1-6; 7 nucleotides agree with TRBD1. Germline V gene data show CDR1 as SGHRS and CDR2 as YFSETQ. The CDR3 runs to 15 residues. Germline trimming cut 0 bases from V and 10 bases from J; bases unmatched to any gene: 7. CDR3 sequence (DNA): TGCGCCAGCAGCTTGGATCCAGGGGGAAGCTCACCCCTCCACTTT. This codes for CASSLDPGGSSPLHF. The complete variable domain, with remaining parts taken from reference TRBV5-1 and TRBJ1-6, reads KAGVTQTPRYLIKTRGQQVTLSCSPISGHRSVSWYQQTPGQGLQFLFEYFSETQRNKGNFPGRFSGRQFSNSRSEMNVSTLELGDSALYLCASSLDPGGSSPLHFGNGTRLTVT.

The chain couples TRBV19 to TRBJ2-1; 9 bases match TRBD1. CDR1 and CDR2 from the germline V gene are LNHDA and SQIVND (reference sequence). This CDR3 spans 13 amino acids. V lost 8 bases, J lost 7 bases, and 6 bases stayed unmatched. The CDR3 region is CASGDRGRNEQFF. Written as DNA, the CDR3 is TGTGCCAGTGGAGACAGGGGGAGGAATGAGCAGTTCTTC.

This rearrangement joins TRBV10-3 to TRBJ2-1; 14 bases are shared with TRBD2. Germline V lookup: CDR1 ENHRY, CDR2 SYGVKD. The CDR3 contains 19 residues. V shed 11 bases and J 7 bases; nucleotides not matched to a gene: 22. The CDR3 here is CAAAGAGTSGSGLGNEQFF. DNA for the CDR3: TGTGCCGCCGCGGGGGCCGGGACTAGCGGGAGTGGTCTGGGAAATGAGCAGTTCTTC.

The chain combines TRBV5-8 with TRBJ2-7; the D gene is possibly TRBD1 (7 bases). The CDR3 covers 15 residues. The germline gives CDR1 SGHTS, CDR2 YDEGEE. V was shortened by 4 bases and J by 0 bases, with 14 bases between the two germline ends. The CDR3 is CASSTRGDLSYEQYV. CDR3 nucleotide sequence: TGTGCCAGCAGCACCAGGGGGGACCTCTCCTACGAGCAGTACGTC.

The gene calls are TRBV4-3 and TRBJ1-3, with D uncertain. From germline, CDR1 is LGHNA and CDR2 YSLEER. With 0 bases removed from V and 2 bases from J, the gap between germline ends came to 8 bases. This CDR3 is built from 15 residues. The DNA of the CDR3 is TGCGCCAGCAGCCAAGAGACAACGACTGGAAACACCATATATTTT. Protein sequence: CASSQETTTGNTIYF.

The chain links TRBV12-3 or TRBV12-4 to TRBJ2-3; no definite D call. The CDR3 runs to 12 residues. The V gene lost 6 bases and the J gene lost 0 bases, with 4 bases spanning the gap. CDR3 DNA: TGTGCCAGCAGCCAGAGCACAGATACGCAGTATTTT. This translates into CASSQSTDTQYF.

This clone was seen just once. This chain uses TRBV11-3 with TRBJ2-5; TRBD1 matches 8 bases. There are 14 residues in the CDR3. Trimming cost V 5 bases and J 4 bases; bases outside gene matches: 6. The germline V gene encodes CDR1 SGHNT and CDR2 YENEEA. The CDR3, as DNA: TGTGCCAGCAGCCCCCCGGACAGGGTAGAGACCCAGTACTTC. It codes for CASSPPDRVETQYF.

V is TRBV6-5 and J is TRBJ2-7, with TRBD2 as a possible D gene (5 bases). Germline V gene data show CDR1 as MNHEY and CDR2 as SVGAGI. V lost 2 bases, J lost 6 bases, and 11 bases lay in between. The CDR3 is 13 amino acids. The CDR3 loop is CASSYGSGSEQYF. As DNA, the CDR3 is TGTGCCAGCAGTTACGGCTCGGGGAGCGAGCAGTACTTC.

The CDR3 is CASHAPGQGISSPLHF. The CDR3 region has the DNA TGTGCCAGCCACGCCCCGGGACAGGGCATCTCATCACCCCTCCACTTT. The gene calls are TRBV28 and TRBJ1-6; TRBD1 matches at 9 bases. CDR1 and CDR2 (germline): MDHEN, SYDVKM. CDR3 length equals 16 residues. V shed 8 bases, J shed 10 bases, and the junction held 15 bases outside the gene matches.

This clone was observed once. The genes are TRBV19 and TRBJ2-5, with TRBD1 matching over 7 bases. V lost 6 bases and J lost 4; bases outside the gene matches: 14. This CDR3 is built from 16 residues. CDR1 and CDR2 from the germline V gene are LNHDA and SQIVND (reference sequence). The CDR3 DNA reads TGTGCCAGTAGCCCTGGGACAGCTCCCTATACAGAGACCCAGTACTTC. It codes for CASSPGTAPYTETQYF.